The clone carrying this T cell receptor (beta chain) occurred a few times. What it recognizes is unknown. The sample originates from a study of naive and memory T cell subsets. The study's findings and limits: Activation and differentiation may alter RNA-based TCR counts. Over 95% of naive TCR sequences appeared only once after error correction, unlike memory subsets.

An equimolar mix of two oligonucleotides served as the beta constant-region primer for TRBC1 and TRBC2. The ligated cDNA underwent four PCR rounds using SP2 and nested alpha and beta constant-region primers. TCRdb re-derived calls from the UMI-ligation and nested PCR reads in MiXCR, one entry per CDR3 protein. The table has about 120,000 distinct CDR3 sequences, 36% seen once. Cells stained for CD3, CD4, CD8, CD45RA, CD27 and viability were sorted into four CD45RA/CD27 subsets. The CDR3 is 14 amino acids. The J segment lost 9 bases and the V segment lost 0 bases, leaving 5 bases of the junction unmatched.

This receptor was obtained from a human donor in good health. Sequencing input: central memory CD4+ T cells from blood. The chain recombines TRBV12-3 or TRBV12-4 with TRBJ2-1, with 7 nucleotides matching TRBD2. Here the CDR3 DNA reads TGTGCCAGCAGTTTAGCGGGAGGGTACGGTGAGCAGTTCTTC. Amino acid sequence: CASSLAGGYGEQFF.